The entry below gives a single T cell receptor beta chain sequence along with its context. Antigen: not known. Only in-frame clones appear in the TCRdb table, and some are missing; sequencing was by immunoSEQ multiplex PCR. The sample holds about 110,000 clones, just over 90% seen once. This sample is part of a study of OX40 agonist ivuxolimab in advanced cancers. Overall study: Recorded diagnoses for dose-escalation patients were hepatocellular carcinoma, melanoma, renal cell or head and neck cancer. Of mixed ages from roughly 23 to 85 and averaging roughly 60 years, the group was 65% to 85% male. Study-level findings and limits: Among the lowest levels of clonal expansion were found in partial responders at 0.1-3.0 mg/kg.

Exclusion of a patient followed from autoimmune disease history or systemic immunosuppression. The CDR3 length is 15 residues. V was clipped by 0 bases and J by 2 bases, with 9 bases between them. CDR1 and CDR2 from the germline V gene are SGDLS and YYNGEE. The receptor comes from an adult with an advanced solid tumor such as melanoma, head and neck, liver or kidney cancer. The chain employs TRBV9 and TRBJ1-5; no clear D gene. This sample comprised CD4+ or CD8+ T cells sorted from blood, obtained in a trial of the OX40 agonist ivuxolimab. The CDR3 is CASSVGPEGNQPQHF. In DNA, the CDR3 is TGTGCCAGCAGCGTAGGCCCTGAGGGCAATCAGCCCCAGCATTTT.